This TCR beta chain was sequenced in a study of T cells in Graves' hyperthyroidism and ophthalmopathy. Study-wide context: It was at initial diagnosis, before any treatment, that peripheral blood was collected. Findings and limits, study-wide: It was a median roughly 6.5 months before onset that the model predicted ophthalmopathy.

Germline V gene sequence: CDR1 MNHEY, CDR2 SVGEGT. V lost 6 bases, J lost 3 bases, and 23 bases lay in between. The CDR3 is 17 amino acids. Many counts were recorded for this clonotype. The antigen remains unidentified. No ophthalmopathy progression within 18 months constituted stable Graves' hyperthyroidism. Uncontrolled infection, other autoimmune disease, pregnancy or lactation barred patients from enrollment. Amplification of TCR beta CDR3 regions was performed using RNA transcripts as template. The HTBI primer set served for first-round RT-PCR of the TCR CDR3. MiXCR was run by TCRdb on the multiplex PCR reads, yielding one entry per CDR3 protein. This sample has approximately 430,000 distinct CDR3 sequences, with 15% to 19% found just once.

V usage is TRBV6-2 or TRBV6-3 and J usage is TRBJ2-5; a possible D gene is TRBD1 (8 bases). The material sequenced was blood. The receptor comes from a young woman with Graves' hyperthyroidism. CDR3 residues: CASSPGQGGTNEETQYF. Written as DNA, the CDR3 is TGTGCCAGCAGCCCCGGACAGGGTGGGACTAACGAAGAGACCCAGTACTTC.